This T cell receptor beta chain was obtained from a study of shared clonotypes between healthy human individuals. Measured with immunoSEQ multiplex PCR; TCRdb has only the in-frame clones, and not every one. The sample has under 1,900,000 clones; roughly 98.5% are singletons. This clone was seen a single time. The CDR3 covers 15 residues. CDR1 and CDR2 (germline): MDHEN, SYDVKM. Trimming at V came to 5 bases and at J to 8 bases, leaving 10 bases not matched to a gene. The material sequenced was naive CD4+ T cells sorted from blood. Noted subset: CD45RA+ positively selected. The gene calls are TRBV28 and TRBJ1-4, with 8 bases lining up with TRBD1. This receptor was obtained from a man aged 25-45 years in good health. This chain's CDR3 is CASSNLGDRSEKLFF. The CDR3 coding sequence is TGTGCCAGCAGTAATCTCGGGGACAGGTCAGAAAAACTGTTTTTT.